This T cell receptor beta chain appears in the sequencing data of a study of early T cells in non-severe SARS-CoV-2 infection (dated by TCRdb to 2020 to 2023). Some background on the complete study: Because TCR sequencing was done on bulk RNA from unsorted whole blood, the alpha and beta chains could not be paired. General study outcomes and caveats: Matching against VDJdb was skewed toward anti-spike CD8 responses, likely underestimated virus-specific expansions, and missed private and CD4 specificities.

Libraries were made using 5' RACE. These reads were obtained on a NextSeq 500. In the TCR library protocol, unique molecular identifiers were attached to individual cDNA molecules to correct for PCR bias and sequencing error. Sequencing covered both TCR alpha and beta chains, and within each sample the abundances of alpha and beta sequences were tightly co-correlated. As for how the authors treated the data: Decombinator V4 was used to annotate TCR sequences for V gene, J gene and CDR3. TCRs were defined as expanded if a significant change between any two time points was detected under a Poisson model with p below 0.0001. TCR abundances were normalised to the total number of TCRs sequenced per sample and expressed as counts per million. TRAV1-2 paired with TRAJ12, TRAJ20 or TRAJ33 defined MAIT TCRs, while TRAV10 paired with TRAJ18 defined iNKT TCRs. A search of VDJdb, accessed on 1 November 2021, was run for TCRs annotated to CMV, EBV and SARS-CoV-2, with TCRs annotated for multiple antigens excluded. TCRdb took the public reads, trimmed them with fastp at Q25, ran MiXCR for clone calling and kept in-frame beta chains. Each CDR3 protein gets just one entry, which takes the most common genes and DNA from the rows behind it. The V and J calls follow TCRdb's processing rather than the paper's. The sample profile shows under 30,000 distinct CDR3 sequences; less than 6% of them were found once. 2% to 3% of the sample is in the top ten clones.

Taken from the germline V gene (reference sequence), the CDR1 and CDR2 loops are SEHNR and FQNEAQ. Trimming removed 5 bases from V and 4 bases from J; the gene matches leave 9 bases unexplained. The CDR3 runs 15 residues from the cysteine to the phenylalanine. Only the CDR3 region is kept as DNA, spanning 45 bases read in frame from base 1. In the case of this clonotype: Its binding antigen is unknown. The sample holds no much larger clone one base away, and base qualities are not on file.

Set within a cohort of healthcare workers in London, UK, this nested case-control study involved weekly PCR testing of nasopharyngeal swabs along with blood sampling. Between 23 and 31 March 2020, the week of the UK lockdown, healthcare workers were enrolled and then followed up weekly for as long as 16 weeks. The sequenced sample consisted of whole blood. The sequence is built from TRBV7-9 and TRBJ1-2; 8 bases in the middle match TRBD1. The sequence came from an adult who was a healthcare worker with PCR-confirmed SARS-CoV-2 infection or an uninfected control (not recorded which). The bases are TGTGCCAGCAGCCCTCCCACCGACAGGGGCTATGGCTACACCTTC. This sequence encodes CASSPPTDRGYGYTF.